Here is one T cell receptor (beta chain) with its context. The data were taken from a study of blood T cell repertoires in COVID-19. From germline, CDR1 is ENHRY and CDR2 SYGVKD. This CDR3 region has 15 residues. V lost 6 bases, J lost 5 bases, and 6 bases stayed unmatched. Method: immunoSEQ multiplex PCR; TCRdb's copy keeps in-frame clones and lacks some. The sample has 87,000 or so clones, approximately 86% seen once. The V call is TRBV10-3, the J call TRBJ2-5; 13 bases are shared with TRBD2. This clonotype originated in an elderly woman with COVID-19, enrolled during active disease. Sequencing was carried out using peripheral blood. This CDR3 is CAIRGTSGNRETQYF. CDR3 nucleotide sequence: TGTGCCATCAGGGGGACTAGCGGGAATCGGGAGACCCAGTACTTC.